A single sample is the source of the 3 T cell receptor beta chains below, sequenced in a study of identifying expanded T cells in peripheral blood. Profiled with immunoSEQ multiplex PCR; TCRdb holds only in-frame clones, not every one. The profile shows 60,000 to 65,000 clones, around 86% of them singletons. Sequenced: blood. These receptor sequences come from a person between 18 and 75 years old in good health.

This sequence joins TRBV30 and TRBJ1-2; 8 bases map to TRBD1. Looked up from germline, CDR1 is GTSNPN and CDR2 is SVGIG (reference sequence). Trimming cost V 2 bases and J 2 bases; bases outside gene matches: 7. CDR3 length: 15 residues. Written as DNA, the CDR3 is TGTGCCTGGAGTAGGGACAGGTTTCTCAACTATGGCTACACCTTC. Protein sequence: CAWSRDRFLNYGYTF.

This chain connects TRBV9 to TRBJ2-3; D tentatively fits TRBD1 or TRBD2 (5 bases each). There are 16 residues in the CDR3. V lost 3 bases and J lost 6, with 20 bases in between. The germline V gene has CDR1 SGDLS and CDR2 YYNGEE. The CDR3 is CASSARGEATPDTQYF. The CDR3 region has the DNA TGTGCCAGCAGCGCCAGAGGGGAAGCGACCCCTGATACGCAGTATTTT.

In DNA, the CDR3 is TGTGCCAGCTCTCTTTCCCAGGCCTCTAACTATGGCTACACCTTC. It encodes CASSLSQASNYGYTF. The V gene is TRBV18, the J gene TRBJ1-2; D is unclear. The CDR3 is 15 amino acids. The V gene lost 6 bases and the J gene lost 0 bases, with 14 bases spanning the gap. Germline CDR1 reads KGHSH; CDR2 reads LQKENI.